This T cell receptor beta chain came from a study of radiation and T cells in renal cell carcinoma. Whole-study context: Nephrectomy followed 15 Gy stereotactic body radiation by 4 weeks. Study outcomes and limitations: From baseline, blood top tumor clonotypes peaked at 2 weeks post-radiation. Without pretreatment biopsies, baseline tumor clonotype presence was undetermined.

With regard to this clone: Its antigen remains unknown.

The table came from immunoSEQ multiplex PCR; TCRdb's copy has only in-frame clones and leaves some out. The sample consists of 45,000 to 65,000 clones, more than 60% of them appearing once. Time point reported: baseline pretreatment blood. Stated treatment: 15 Gy SBRT to primary tumor, nephrectomy 4 weeks later. The patient's renal cell carcinoma had clear cell pathology. Looked up from germline, CDR1 is MNHNS and CDR2 is SASEGT. V was pared by 0 bases and J by 5 bases, with 3 bases of the junction left unmatched. The CDR3 length is 14 residues. The origin of this receptor is a man in his 60s with renal cell carcinoma. Material: blood, obtained from a patient whose treatment included radiotherapy and nephrectomy. The chain links TRBV6-1 to TRBJ1-1; 7 bases agree with TRBD1. The CDR3 region is CASSEAGGVTEAFF. CDR3 nucleotides: TGTGCCAGCAGTGAAGCAGGGGGCGTAACTGAAGCTTTCTTT.